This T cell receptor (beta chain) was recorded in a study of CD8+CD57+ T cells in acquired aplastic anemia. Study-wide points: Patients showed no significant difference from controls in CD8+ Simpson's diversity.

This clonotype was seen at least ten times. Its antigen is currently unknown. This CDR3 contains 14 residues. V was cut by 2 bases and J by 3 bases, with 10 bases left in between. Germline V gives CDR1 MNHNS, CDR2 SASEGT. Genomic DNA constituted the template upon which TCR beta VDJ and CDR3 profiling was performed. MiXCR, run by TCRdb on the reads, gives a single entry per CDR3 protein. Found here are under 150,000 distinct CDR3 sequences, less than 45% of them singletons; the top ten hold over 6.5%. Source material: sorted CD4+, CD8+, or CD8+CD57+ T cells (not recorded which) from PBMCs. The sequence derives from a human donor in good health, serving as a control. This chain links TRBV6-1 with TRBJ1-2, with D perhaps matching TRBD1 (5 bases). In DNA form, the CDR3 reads TGTGCCAGCAGTGAACAGGGAGGCGACTATGGCTACACCTTC. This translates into CASSEQGGDYGYTF.